Sequencing of this TCR beta chain was carried out in a study of T cell responses to AZD1222 COVID-19 vaccine. TCRdb keeps only in-frame clones here, not all; method: immunoSEQ multiplex PCR. The sample lists over 130,000 clones; around 88% were seen once. Germline V gene lookup returns CDR1 LGHNA and CDR2 YNFKEQ. The CDR3 consists of 13 residues. Trimming cost V 5 bases and J 1 base, with 6 bases left between them. General study points: Just a handful of AZD1222 recipients were seropositive at baseline.

A remark on this clone: Its antigen is not identified.

The sequenced sample was peripheral blood, obtained on day 0 of AZD1222 vaccination. This chain uses TRBV4-2 with TRBJ2-1, with no clear D. This clonotype was sampled from an adult in good health. The CDR3 is CASSSGSYNEQFF. The CDR3 DNA sequence: TGTGCCAGCAGCTCCGGATCCTACAATGAGCAGTTCTTC.